These 18 T cell receptor beta chains were sequenced from one sample in a study of shared clonotypes between healthy human individuals. Assay used: immunoSEQ multiplex PCR; TCRdb lists only in-frame clones, some missing. The repertoire holds about 2.3 million clones, with roughly 93% as singletons. The sequenced sample consisted of naive CD4+ T cells from PBMCs. Subset: CD45RA+ positively selected. The receptors were sampled from a man between 18 and 35 years old in good health. Some clones in this sample may be carry-over from other donors' samples.

The rearrangement links TRBV7-8 to TRBJ2-2, with a possible D match to TRBD2 (6 bases). Germline V gene data show CDR1 as SGHVS and CDR2 as FQNEAQ. V was clipped by 8 bases and J by 4 bases, with 23 bases between them. The CDR3 sequence is 17 residues long. CDR3 residues: CASGLARGARTTGELFF. The CDR3 region has the DNA TGTGCCAGCGGCCTAGCGCGAGGAGCGAGGACCACCGGGGAGCTGTTTTTT.

CDR3 loop: CASGLKVQREATGELFF. CDR3 DNA: TGTGCTAGTGGTTTGAAGGTCCAGCGGGAGGCCACCGGGGAGCTGTTTTTT. The genes are TRBV12-5 and TRBJ2-2; 9 bases fit TRBD2. Germline V CDR1 and CDR2: LGHNT, FRNRAP. The CDR3 totals 17 residues. V trimming: 2 bases; J trimming: 4 bases; junction bases outside the gene matches: 8. The full variable domain, its missing parts supplied by reference TRBV12-5 and TRBJ2-2, is DARVTQTPRHKVTEMGQEVTMRCQPILGHNTVFWYRQTMMQGLELLAYFRNRAPLDDSGMPKDRFSAEMPDATLATLKIQPSEPRDSAVYFCASGLKVQREATGELFFGEGSRLTVL.

The J gene is TRBJ1-4, the V gene TRBV7-2; D not certain. Germline V gene data show CDR1 as SGHTA and CDR2 as FQGNSA. This CDR3 comprises 16 residues. Deletions cut 2 bases from V and 3 bases from J, with 13 bases between. Here the CDR3 reads CASSLLLTEPNEKLFF. The CDR3 DNA follows: TGTGCCAGCAGCTTACTACTGACGGAACCTAATGAAAAACTGTTTTTT.

The CDR3 region has the DNA TGTGCCAGCAGTCCCGGTAATGAAAAACTGTTTTTT. Amino acids: CASSPGNEKLFF. V gene TRBV6-6 combines with J gene TRBJ1-4, with D uncertain. The CDR3 extends over 12 amino acids. Germline V gene lookup returns CDR1 MNHNY and CDR2 SVGAGI (reference sequence). With 5 bases removed from V and 4 bases from J, the gap between germline ends came to 5 bases.

This clone has only one observation. The V gene is TRBV7-2, the J gene TRBJ2-5; 9 bases match TRBD2. Germline V gives CDR1 SGHTA, CDR2 FQGNSA. The CDR3 covers 15 residues. With 5 bases clipped from V and 5 bases from J, the junction kept 9 bases outside the gene matches. The CDR3 reads CASSPRSGRRETQYF. CDR3 DNA: TGTGCCAGCAGCCCCCGTAGCGGGAGAAGGGAGACCCAGTACTTC.

V usage is TRBV7-9 and J usage is TRBJ1-1; a weak D match, TRBD1 (5 bases). This CDR3 is 12 amino acids long. CDR1 is SEHNR and CDR2 is FQNEAQ in the germline V gene (reference sequence). V lost 2 bases, J lost 8 bases, and 9 bases lay in between. Here the CDR3 DNA reads TGTGCCAGCAGCTTACTAGGGACCGAAGCTTTCTTT. It encodes CASSLLGTEAFF.

This clone was detected only once. J is TRBJ2-5 and V is TRBV6-6; D might be TRBD2 (6 bases). Germline CDR1 MNHNY, CDR2 SVGAGI (reference sequence). V was trimmed by 1 base and J by 4 bases, leaving 16 bases between them. This CDR3 contains 16 residues. The chain's CDR3 is CASSYFQGEVRETQYF. DNA for the CDR3: TGTGCCAGCAGTTACTTTCAAGGGGAGGTTAGAGAGACCCAGTACTTC.

V usage is TRBV6-5 and J usage is TRBJ1-1, with D maybe TRBD1 (5 bases). Trimming stripped 5 bases from V and 3 bases from J, with 16 bases between. This CDR3 comprises 15 residues. The germline CDR1 and CDR2 sequences are MNHEY and SVGAGI. CDR3 residues: CASSPGGEPYTEAFF. In DNA, the CDR3 is TGTGCCAGCAGTCCCGGGGGGGAGCCCTACACTGAAGCTTTCTTT.

The chain uses TRBV28 and TRBJ2-1; 7 bases agree with TRBD2. From germline, CDR1 is MDHEN and CDR2 SYDVKM. The CDR3 is 16 residues long. The V gene end was trimmed by 3 bases and the J gene end by 3 bases; junction bases not matched to a gene: 8. The CDR3 sequence: CASSLPGTTGYNEQFF. In nucleotides, the CDR3 is TGTGCCAGCAGTTTGCCCGGGACTACTGGCTACAATGAGCAGTTCTTC.

This rearrangement joins TRBV5-4 to TRBJ2-6; D unresolved. Between the trimmed V and J ends, which lost 0 bases and 0 bases, there was a span of 7 bases. The CDR3 covers 16 residues. From germline, CDR1 is SGHNT and CDR2 YYREEE (reference sequence). Here the CDR3 reads CASSLALRSGANVLTF. CDR3 bases: TGTGCCAGCAGCTTGGCTTTGCGCTCTGGGGCCAACGTCCTGACTTTC.

Concerning this clone itself: Additional DNA sequences in this sample encode the identical CDR3. The chain employs TRBV5-4 and TRBJ2-3; the match to TRBD1 covers 9 bases. CDR1 is SGHNT and CDR2 is YYREEE in the germline V gene (reference sequence). This CDR3 spans 13 amino acids. The J segment lost 8 bases and the V segment lost 4 bases, leaving 5 bases of the junction unmatched. The CDR3 DNA reads as TGTGCCAGCAGCCTGGACAGGGGCGGTACGCAGTATTTT. It encodes CASSLDRGGTQYF.

This clone appeared once. CDR3 loop: CASSLVQGAGYTF. CDR3 coding DNA: TGTGCCAGCAGCTTAGTACAGGGGGCTGGCTACACCTTC. This chain links TRBV7-8 with TRBJ1-2; 9 nucleotides match TRBD1. This CDR3 comprises 13 residues. The V and J ends lost 1 base and 7 bases, in that order; junction bases with no gene match: 1. Per the germline V gene, CDR1 is SGHVS and CDR2 is FQNEAQ.

There are a few counts of this clone. This chain connects TRBV27 to TRBJ2-2; perhaps TRBD1 as D (6 bases). The V gene's germline CDR1 is MNHEY and CDR2 SMNVEV (reference sequence). The ends were cut back, 0 bases at V and 6 bases at J, with 17 bases in the middle. CDR3 size: 17 residues. CDR3 amino acids: CASSLSNRALAAGELFF. The CDR3 nucleotides are TGTGCCAGCAGTTTATCGAACAGGGCGCTAGCCGCCGGGGAGCTGTTTTTT.

The chain joins TRBV9 to TRBJ1-6; D is ambiguous. The CDR3 consists of 15 residues. Germline V gives CDR1 SGDLS, CDR2 YYNGEE. V was cut by 4 bases and J by 9 bases, with 17 bases left in between. As DNA, the CDR3 is TGTGCCAGCAGCCCAGAGGCCCCCTCGGGTTCACCCCTCCACTTT. It encodes CASSPEAPSGSPLHF.

This clone was counted between two and nine times. The chain has TRBV28 and TRBJ1-5, with D perhaps matching TRBD1 (5 bases). The CDR3 runs to 15 residues. The V end was cut by 2 bases, the J end by 1 base, with 9 bases between. The V gene's germline CDR1 is MDHEN and CDR2 SYDVKM. This chain's CDR3 is CASSLAGPSNQPQHF. The DNA of the CDR3 is TGTGCCAGCAGTTTAGCAGGGCCAAGCAATCAGCCCCAGCATTTT.

This chain joins TRBV5-1 and TRBJ2-5; TRBD2 matches at 11 bases. Germline CDR1 and CDR2: SGHRS and YFSETQ. The CDR3 runs 14 residues. Trimming cost V 9 bases and J 5 bases; bases outside gene matches: 9. The CDR3 bases are TGCGCCACGACTAGCGGGGCGGCGTTGGAGACCCAGTACTTC. Its translation: CATTSGAALETQYF. The whole variable domain, remainder taken from reference TRBV5-1 and TRBJ2-5, is KAGVTQTPRYLIKTRGQQVTLSCSPISGHRSVSWYQQTPGQGLQFLFEYFSETQRNKGNFPGRFSGRQFSNSRSEMNVSTLELGDSALYLCATTSGAALETQYFGPGTRLLVL.

The count of this clone is one. The V call is TRBV20-1, the J call TRBJ2-3; D is possibly TRBD1 (6 bases). This CDR3 spans 11 amino acids. V lost 7 bases and J 6 bases, leaving 11 bases between the germline ends. Germline values: CDR1 DFQATT, CDR2 SNEGSKA (reference sequence). CDR3 sequence: CSGTVGDTQYF. CDR3 coding DNA: TGCAGTGGGACAGTGGGGGATACGCAGTATTTT.

V gene TRBV5-4 combines with J gene TRBJ1-1; 7 bases line up with TRBD1. CDR1 SGHNT and CDR2 YYREEE come from the germline V gene (reference sequence). J lost 3 bases, V lost 2 bases, and 4 bases had no gene match. The CDR3 runs to 14 residues. The CDR3 nucleotides are TGTGCCAGCAGCTTTAAGGGGGCGTACACTGAAGCTTTCTTT. The encoded protein is CASSFKGAYTEAFF.